The 8 T cell receptor beta chains presented below share a single source sample, sequenced in a study of cytomegalovirus exposure and HLA in healthy donors. The protocol was immunoSEQ multiplex PCR, while the TCRdb copy is restricted to in-frame clones and leaves out a portion. The data show roughly 250,000 clones, 86% seen once. The material sequenced was PBMCs. Every receptor here comes from a woman aged 30 to 39 in good health and CMV-seropositive.

The V gene is TRBV25-1, the J gene TRBJ1-5, with D possibly matching TRBD1 (6 bases). The germline gives CDR1 MGHDK, CDR2 SYGVNS. V was cut by 5 bases and J by 4 bases, with 12 bases left in between. This CDR3 contains 14 residues. As DNA, the CDR3 is TGTGCCAGCAGTACAGGGTCGGGGAATCAGCCCCAGCATTTT. Translation gives CASSTGSGNQPQHF.

The rearrangement links TRBV27 to TRBJ1-1; TRBD1 is a possible D gene (5 bases). The CDR3 has 18 amino acids. The germline CDR1 and CDR2 sequences are MNHEY and SMNVEV (reference sequence). Deletions cut 2 bases from V and 3 bases from J, with 22 bases between. The CDR3 sequence: CASSLSRTPLWGDTEAFF. The CDR3 nucleotides are TGTGCCAGCAGTTTAAGTCGGACACCTCTCTGGGGGGACACTGAAGCTTTCTTT.

This rearrangement joins TRBV19 to TRBJ2-7; D might be TRBD1 (6 bases). Germline V gene data show CDR1 as LNHDA and CDR2 as SQIVND (reference sequence). V was shortened by 4 bases and J by 3 bases, with 10 bases between the two germline ends. The CDR3 extends over 13 amino acids. In DNA, the CDR3 is TGTGCCAGTAGTACGGACAGATTCTACGAGCAGTACTTC. Translation gives CASSTDRFYEQYF.

The CDR3 DNA sequence: TGCGCCAGCAACGACGGGTCTACAACTAATGAAAAACTGTTTTTT. Amino acids: CASNDGSTTNEKLFF. The V gene is TRBV5-1, the J gene TRBJ1-4; D not certain. There are 15 residues in the CDR3. With 6 bases removed from V and 0 bases from J, the gap between germline ends came to 12 bases. The germline V gene encodes CDR1 SGHRS and CDR2 YFSETQ. The full variable domain, its missing parts supplied by reference TRBV5-1 and TRBJ1-4, is KAGVTQTPRYLIKTRGQQVTLSCSPISGHRSVSWYQQTPGQGLQFLFEYFSETQRNKGNFPGRFSGRQFSNSRSEMNVSTLELGDSALYLCASNDGSTTNEKLFFGSGTQLSVL.

The chain recombines TRBV5-1 with TRBJ1-1, with D uncertain. This CDR3 has 14 residues. V was clipped by 0 bases and J by 2 bases, with 8 bases between them. Looked up from germline, CDR1 is SGHRS and CDR2 is YFSETQ. The DNA for the CDR3 is TGCGCCAGCAGCTTGGCTCGGAGAAACACTGAAGCTTTCTTT. This gives the protein CASSLARRNTEAFF.

V usage is TRBV6-5 and J usage is TRBJ2-1; D possibly corresponds to TRBD2 (6 bases). Looked up from germline, CDR1 is MNHEY and CDR2 is SVGAGI. This CDR3 is 14 amino acids long. Between the trimmed V and J ends, which lost 10 bases and 9 bases, there was a span of 22 bases. CDR3 protein: CATSRDSGRGEQFF. The CDR3 nucleotides read TGTGCCACCAGCCGGGACTCTGGTAGAGGTGAGCAGTTCTTC.

This chain joins TRBV30 and TRBJ2-4; TRBD1 is a possible D gene (6 bases). The CDR3 is 13 residues long. The germline gives CDR1 GTSNPN, CDR2 SVGIG (reference sequence). V was cut by 5 bases and J by 3 bases, with 11 bases left in between. Here the CDR3 DNA reads TGTGCCTGGGAGGGGGTGGGCAAAAACATTCAGTACTTC. Its translation: CAWEGVGKNIQYF.

The V and J genes are TRBV6-5 and TRBJ2-5; 8 bases are a match to TRBD1. Germline assignment: CDR1 MNHEY and CDR2 SVGAGI. V was pared by 4 bases and J by 5 bases, with 6 bases of the junction left unmatched. CDR3 length equals 14 residues. The CDR3 sequence is CASSFAGGAETQYF. The CDR3 region has the DNA TGTGCCAGCAGTTTTGCAGGGGGCGCGGAGACCCAGTACTTC.